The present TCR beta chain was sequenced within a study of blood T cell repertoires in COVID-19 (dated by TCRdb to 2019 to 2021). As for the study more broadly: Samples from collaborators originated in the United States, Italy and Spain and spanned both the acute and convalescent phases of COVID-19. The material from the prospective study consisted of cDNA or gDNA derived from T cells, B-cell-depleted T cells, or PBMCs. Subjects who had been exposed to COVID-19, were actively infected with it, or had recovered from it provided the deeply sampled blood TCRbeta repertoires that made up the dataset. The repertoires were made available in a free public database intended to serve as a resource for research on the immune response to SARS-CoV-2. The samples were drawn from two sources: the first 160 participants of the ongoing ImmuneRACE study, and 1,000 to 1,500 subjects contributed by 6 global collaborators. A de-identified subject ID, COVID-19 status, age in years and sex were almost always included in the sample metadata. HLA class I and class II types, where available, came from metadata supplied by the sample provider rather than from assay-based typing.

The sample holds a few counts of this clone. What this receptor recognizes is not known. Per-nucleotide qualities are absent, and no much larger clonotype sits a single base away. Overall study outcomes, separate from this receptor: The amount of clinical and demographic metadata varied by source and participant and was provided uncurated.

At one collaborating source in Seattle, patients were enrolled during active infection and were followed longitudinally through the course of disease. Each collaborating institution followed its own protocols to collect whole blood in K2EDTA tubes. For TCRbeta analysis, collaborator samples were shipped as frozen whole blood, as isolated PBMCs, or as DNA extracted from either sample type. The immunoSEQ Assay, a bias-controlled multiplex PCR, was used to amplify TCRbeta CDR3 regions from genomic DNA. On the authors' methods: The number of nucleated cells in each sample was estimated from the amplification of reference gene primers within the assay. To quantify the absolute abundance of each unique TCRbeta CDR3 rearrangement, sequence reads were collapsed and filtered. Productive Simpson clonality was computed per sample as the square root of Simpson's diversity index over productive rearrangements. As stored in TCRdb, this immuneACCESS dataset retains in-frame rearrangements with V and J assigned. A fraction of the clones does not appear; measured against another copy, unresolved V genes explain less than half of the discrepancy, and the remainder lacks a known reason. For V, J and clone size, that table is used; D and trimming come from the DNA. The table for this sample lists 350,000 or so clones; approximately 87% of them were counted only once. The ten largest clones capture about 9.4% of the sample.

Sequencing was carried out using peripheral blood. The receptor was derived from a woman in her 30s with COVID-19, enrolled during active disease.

For the CDR3, the sequence is CASSYSRAVNGYTF. The bases read TGTGCCAGCAGTTACTCGCGGGCAGTAAATGGCTACACCTTC. The V and J genes are TRBV6-5 and TRBJ1-2; no D gene can be assigned with confidence. The CDR3 sequence holds 14 residues, the cysteine and phenylalanine included. The only DNA kept is the CDR3, 42 bases in frame from the first base. In the germline V gene, CDR1 corresponds to MNHEY and CDR2 to SVGAGI. Trimming at the junction amounts to 0 bases on V and 6 bases on J, and the germline ends lie 11 bases apart.